This TCR beta chain was documented in a study of control samples from healthy donors and cancer patients. Repertoires were generated with immunoSEQ multiplex PCR, while TCRdb's copy carries only in-frame clones and drops some. The table lists 250,000 to 300,000 clones, about four fifths of them singletons. CDR3 length: 18 amino acids. Trimming cost V 3 bases and J 2 bases; bases outside gene matches: 14. Germline V CDR1 and CDR2: WNHNN, SYGVQD (reference sequence). The clonotype originates from a woman aged 55-70 years with lung cancer. The rearrangement uses TRBV10-1 and TRBJ2-3; the match to TRBD2 covers 7 bases. Sequencing used PBMCs. The CDR3 loop reads CASSDPTLLAAYTDTQYF. The CDR3 DNA reads TGCGCCAGCAGTGACCCCACTCTCCTAGCGGCCTACACAGATACGCAGTATTTT.